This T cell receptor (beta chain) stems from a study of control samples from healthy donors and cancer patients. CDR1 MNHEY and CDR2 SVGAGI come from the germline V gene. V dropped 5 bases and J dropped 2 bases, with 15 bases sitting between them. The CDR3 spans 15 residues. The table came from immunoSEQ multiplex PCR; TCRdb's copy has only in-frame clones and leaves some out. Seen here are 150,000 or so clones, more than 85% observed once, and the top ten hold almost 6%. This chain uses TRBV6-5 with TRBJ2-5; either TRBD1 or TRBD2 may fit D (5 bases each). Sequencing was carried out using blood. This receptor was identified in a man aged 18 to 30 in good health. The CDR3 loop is CASSQPGRTQETQYF. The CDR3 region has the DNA TGTGCCAGCAGTCAACCGGGACGGACACAAGAGACCCAGTACTTC.